These T cell receptor beta chains were read from a single sample in a study of T cells in Graves' hyperthyroidism and ophthalmopathy. TCRdb re-derived calls from the multiplex PCR reads in MiXCR, one entry per CDR3 protein. The table has fewer than 650,000 distinct CDR3 sequences, 12% to 15% seen once. The material sequenced was blood. The receptors were sampled from a woman between 18 and 30 years old with Graves' ophthalmopathy. The CDR3 runs from the conserved cysteine through the conserved F or W. Fields, in order: CDR3 protein, CDR3 DNA, clone size, J gene, D gene, V gene, CDR3 length. D genes are given only for firm matches. Some rows have no size entry. The others give once, few or many, or a class for an expanded clone.

CDR3: CASSRGDSPFYEQYF
DNA: TGTGCCAGCAGCAGGGGGGACAGCCCATTCTACGAGCAGTACTTC
size: many
J: TRBJ2-7
D: NA
V: TRBV7-8
length: 15

CDR3: CASSYTQGGSGELFF
DNA: TGTGCCAGCAGTTACACCCAGGGAGGGAGCGGGGAGCTGTTTTTT
size: few
J: TRBJ2-2
D: TRBD2
V: TRBV6-5
length: 15

CDR3: CASKTGGTTEAFF
DNA: TGTGCCAGCAAAACAGGGGGGACCACTGAAGCTTTCTTT
size: many
J: TRBJ1-1
D: TRBD1
V: TRBV7-9
length: 13

CDR3: CASSPRGTSGPQETQYF
DNA: TGTGCCAGCAGCCCTAGAGGGACTAGCGGGCCTCAAGAGACCCAGTACTTC
size: NA
J: TRBJ2-5
D: TRBD2
V: TRBV11-3
length: 17

CDR3: CSVAKVVSSYNEQFF
DNA: TGCAGCGTCGCGAAGGTGGTAAGCTCCTACAATGAGCAGTTCTTC
size: few
J: TRBJ2-1
D: NA
V: TRBV29-1
length: 15

CDR3: CASSFYQGLGANVLTF
DNA: TGTGCCAGCAGTTTTTACCAGGGTCTTGGGGCCAACGTCCTGACTTTC
size: few
J: TRBJ2-6
D: NA
V: TRBV28
length: 16

CDR3: CASSLMAGTSYEQYF
DNA: TGTGCCAGCAGTTTAATGGCAGGTACCTCCTACGAGCAGTACTTC
size: many
J: TRBJ2-7
D: NA
V: TRBV27
length: 15

CDR3: CASTPFSGNTEAFF
DNA: TGTGCCAGCACCCCTTTTTCAGGCAACACTGAAGCTTTCTTT
size: many
J: TRBJ1-1
D: NA
V: TRBV28
length: 14

CDR3: CASSLVAGTYNEQFF
DNA: TGTGCCAGCAGTTTAGTCGCAGGGACCTACAATGAGCAGTTCTTC
size: many
J: TRBJ2-1
D: NA
V: TRBV12-3/TRBV12-4
length: 15

CDR3: CASSLGERQPQHF
DNA: TGTGCCAGCAGTTTGGGGGAACGGCAGCCCCAGCATTTT
size: NA
J: TRBJ1-5
D: NA
V: TRBV27
length: 13

CDR3: CAITGWSSYEQYF
DNA: TGTGCCATTACAGGGTGGAGCTCCTACGAGCAGTACTTC
size: many
J: TRBJ2-7
D: NA
V: TRBV6-1
length: 13

CDR3: CASTTGFGNNQPQHF
DNA: TGTGCCAGCACCACAGGGTTTGGAAACAATCAGCCCCAGCATTTT
size: few
J: TRBJ1-5
D: NA
V: TRBV6-2/TRBV6-3
length: 15

CDR3: CASSLTAQRGGYTF
DNA: TGTGCCAGTAGTTTGACCGCCCAGAGGGGAGGCTACACCTTC
size: few
J: TRBJ1-2
D: NA
V: TRBV19
length: 14

CDR3: CSAMTPGQEDYGYTF
DNA: TGCAGTGCTATGACTCCGGGACAGGAGGACTATGGCTACACCTTC
size: many
J: TRBJ1-2
D: TRBD1
V: TRBV20-1
length: 15

CDR3: CASSYSTTGNTEAFF
DNA: TGTGCCAGCAGTTACTCGACGACAGGGAACACTGAAGCTTTCTTT
size: NA
J: TRBJ1-1
D: NA
V: TRBV6-6
length: 15

CDR3: CASSPLLADSSYEQYF
DNA: TGTGCCAGCAGTCCCTTATTAGCGGATAGCTCCTACGAGCAGTACTTC
size: many
J: TRBJ2-7
D: NA
V: TRBV6-2/TRBV6-3
length: 16

CDR3: CASSTKAGSGLREETQYF
DNA: TGTGCCAGCAGTACCAAGGCAGGGTCGGGGCTGCGGGAAGAGACCCAGTACTTC
size: NA
J: TRBJ2-5
D: NA
V: TRBV27
length: 18

CDR3: CATSGVGQPQHF
DNA: TGTGCCACCAGTGGGGTCGGGCAGCCCCAGCATTTT
size: few
J: TRBJ1-5
D: NA
V: TRBV24-1
length: 12

CDR3: CAWTRGLGSSEAFF
DNA: TGTGCCTGGACAAGGGGGCTAGGTTCGTCTGAAGCTTTCTTT
size: many
J: TRBJ1-1
D: TRBD1
V: TRBV30
length: 14

CDR3: CASSTLYPAYYEQYF
DNA: TGTGCCAGTAGTACCCTGTACCCTGCCTACTACGAGCAGTACTTC
size: NA
J: TRBJ2-7
D: NA
V: TRBV19
length: 15

CDR3: CASSLFKASSGRASYNEQFF
DNA: TGTGCCAGCAGCTTATTCAAGGCTTCTAGCGGGAGGGCCTCGTACAATGAGCAGTTCTTC
size: many
J: TRBJ2-1
D: TRBD2
V: TRBV7-9
length: 20

CDR3: CASSRWPAGSYNEQFF
DNA: TGTGCCAGCAGCCGATGGCCCGCGGGGTCCTACAATGAGCAGTTCTTC
size: many
J: TRBJ2-1
D: NA
V: TRBV7-6
length: 16

CDR3: CASVGRRRSGELFF
DNA: TGTGCCAGTGTGGGGAGGAGGAGGTCCGGGGAGCTGTTTTTT
size: NA
J: TRBJ2-2
D: NA
V: TRBV19
length: 14

CDR3: CASSVEAGGANVLTF
DNA: TGTGCCAGCAGCGTAGAGGCTGGAGGGGCCAACGTCCTGACTTTC
size: few
J: TRBJ2-6
D: NA
V: TRBV9
length: 15

CDR3: CASSQEIGRTSYEQYF
DNA: TGCGCCAGCAGCCAAGAGATCGGGAGGACCTCCTACGAGCAGTACTTC
size: few
J: TRBJ2-7
D: TRBD2
V: TRBV4-3
length: 16

CDR3: CASMGQDLAKNIQYF
DNA: TGTGCCAGCATGGGACAGGACTTAGCCAAAAACATTCAGTACTTC
size: once
J: TRBJ2-4
D: TRBD1
V: TRBV5-6
length: 15

CDR3: CASSPPEYRASGNTIYF
DNA: TGTGCCAGCTCACCACCGGAATACAGGGCCTCTGGAAACACCATATATTTT
size: NA
J: TRBJ1-3
D: NA
V: TRBV18
length: 17

CDR3: CASSSRDGASEAFF
DNA: TGTGCCAGCAGCTCTCGGGACGGGGCGTCTGAAGCTTTCTTT
size: many
J: TRBJ1-1
D: NA
V: TRBV11-2
length: 14

CDR3: CSARDPGGLAGEYEQYF
DNA: TGCAGTGCTAGAGATCCCGGGGGTCTAGCGGGGGAGTACGAGCAGTACTTC
size: many
J: TRBJ2-7
D: TRBD2
V: TRBV20-1
length: 17

CDR3: CASSHLGTAANYGYTF
DNA: TGTGCCAGCAGCCACCTGGGGACAGCTGCTAACTATGGCTACACCTTC
size: many
J: TRBJ1-2
D: TRBD1
V: TRBV12-3/TRBV12-4
length: 16

CDR3: CSATGDNTGELFF
DNA: TGCAGTGCCACAGGGGACAACACCGGGGAGCTGTTTTTT
size: few
J: TRBJ2-2
D: TRBD1
V: TRBV20-1
length: 13

CDR3: CASSLSRTGGQETQYF
DNA: TGTGCCAGCAGCTTATCCCGGACAGGGGGCCAAGAGACCCAGTACTTC
size: many
J: TRBJ2-5
D: TRBD1
V: TRBV7-9
length: 16

CDR3: CASSEGTHPDTQYF
DNA: TGTGCCAGCAGTGAAGGGACCCATCCGGATACGCAGTATTTT
size: many
J: TRBJ2-3
D: NA
V: TRBV28
length: 14

CDR3: CASRGYGQGSYEQYF
DNA: TGTGCCAGTAGGGGGTATGGACAGGGTTCCTACGAGCAGTACTTC
size: many
J: TRBJ2-7
D: TRBD1
V: TRBV19
length: 15